The 17 T cell receptor beta chains presented below share a single source sample, sequenced in a study of blood T cells in healthy people across ages. Sample-barcoded 5' priming and a J-beta primer mix drove a second PCR of about 6 to 12 cycles. One entry per CDR3 protein, called by TCRdb with MiXCR from the 5' RACE reads. In the table there are about 1.7 million distinct CDR3 sequences, roughly 27% of which are singletons. The sequencing sample was made of blood. The receptors shown here come from a woman aged 30 to 39 in good health.

The gene calls are TRBV4-1 and TRBJ1-5, with a tentative D call TRBD1 (6 bases). Trimming removed 1 base from V and 5 bases from J, with 12 bases in between. This CDR3 is built from 15 residues. The germline gives CDR1 MGHRA, CDR2 YSYEKL. This CDR3 is CASSQVGARDQPQHF. DNA for the CDR3: TGCGCCAGCAGCCAAGTGGGGGCCAGGGATCAGCCCCAGCATTTT.

This clonotype was seen a few times. This sequence joins TRBV20-1 and TRBJ1-2; a possible D gene is TRBD1 (5 bases). This CDR3 is built from 14 residues. Germline V lookup: CDR1 DFQATT, CDR2 SNEGSKA (reference sequence). Trimming removed 3 bases at V and 6 bases at J, with 17 bases between. The CDR3 here is CSASDRQRPDGYTF. In DNA, the CDR3 is TGCAGTGCTAGCGACCGACAGAGACCAGATGGCTACACCTTC.

There are a few counts of this clonotype. The CDR3 DNA follows: TGTGCCAGCAGCCCAATTGTGGGGAGCGGGACCGGGGAGCTGTTTTTT. It yields the protein CASSPIVGSGTGELFF. The V gene is TRBV5-6, the J gene TRBJ2-2; D is possibly TRBD2 (6 bases). V lost 4 bases and J 5 bases, leaving 18 bases between the germline ends. The CDR3 length is 16 residues. Germline-derived CDR1 and CDR2 are SGHDT and YYEEEE.

This clonotype was recorded once. One end of the junction fails to match germline, which may point to a read error. The chain recombines TRBV7-2 with TRBJ2-7, with 8 bases fitting TRBD1. This CDR3 spans 14 amino acids. The V gene's germline CDR1 is SGHTA and CDR2 FQGNSA. The DNA of the CDR3 is TGTGCCAGCAACTTAGGCAGGGGGCCCTACGAGCAGTACTTC. Translation gives CASNLGRGPYEQYF.

This clonotype was counted ten times or more. The chain carries TRBV12-3 or TRBV12-4 and TRBJ2-7, with D perhaps being TRBD1 or TRBD2 (6 bases each). With 6 bases removed from V and 1 base from J, the gap between germline ends came to 19 bases. This CDR3 comprises 16 residues. CDR3 nucleotide sequence: TGTGCCAGCAGCCTCGGGGCGGGACAAGGTTCCTACGAGCAGTACTTC. It codes for CASSLGAGQGSYEQYF.

This clonotype was detected many times. The V gene is TRBV7-2, the J gene TRBJ2-3, with no clear D. The length of the CDR3 is 16 residues. Germline CDR1 and CDR2: SGHTA and FQGNSA. Deletions cut 1 base from V and 13 bases from J, with 24 bases between. The CDR3 region is CASSLVASLHPPREYF. CDR3 nucleotides: TGTGCCAGCAGCTTAGTGGCTTCACTACACCCTCCCCGGGAGTATTTT.

The rearrangement joins TRBV20-1 to TRBJ1-2; 11 bases are a match to TRBD1. The CDR3 totals 14 residues. V shed 0 bases, J shed 7 bases, and the junction held 4 bases outside the gene matches. CDR1 is DFQATT, CDR2 SNEGSKA, per germline (reference sequence). CDR3 amino acids: CSAREGQGVGGYTF. CDR3 nucleotides: TGCAGTGCTAGAGAGGGACAGGGGGTTGGTGGCTACACCTTC.

The chain links TRBV28 to TRBJ1-1, with 7 nucleotides matching TRBD1. This CDR3 is built from 13 residues. Germline V gene lookup returns CDR1 MDHEN and CDR2 SYDVKM. V lost 7 bases to trimming and J lost 10 bases; unmatched junction nucleotides: 12. The CDR3, as DNA: TGTGCCAGCATCCAGGGACAGAGACGGGGAGCTTTCTTT. Its protein product is CASIQGQRRGAFF.

The rearrangement uses TRBV20-1 and TRBJ1-5, with D possibly TRBD1 on 6 matching bases. The CDR3 length is 15 residues. Germline lookup yields CDR1 DFQATT and CDR2 SNEGSKA (reference sequence). Trimming shortened V by 3 bases and J by 4 bases, and 16 bases separated the two germline ends. The CDR3 DNA is TGCAGTGCTAGCTGGGAAGGGGGAGGGAATCAGCCCCAGCATTTT. It specifies CSASWEGGGNQPQHF.

This clonotype has more than one count but fewer than ten. The chain couples TRBV29-1 to TRBJ2-5; D is undetermined. This CDR3 is built from 12 residues. In germline, CDR1 is SQVTM, CDR2 ANQGSEA. The V and J ends lost 7 bases and 1 base respectively, with 10 bases between them. The CDR3 spells CSAATSQETQYF. Written as DNA, the CDR3 is TGCAGCGCAGCTACCAGCCAAGAGACCCAGTACTTC.

Only one count was recorded for this clonotype. The chain carries TRBV19 and TRBJ1-5; D is possibly TRBD1 (6 bases). Per germline, CDR1 LNHDA and CDR2 SQIVND (reference sequence). Trimming took off 5 bases at V and 3 bases at J, with 11 bases between the two ends. There are 14 residues in the CDR3. This chain's CDR3 is CASSARGTNQPQHF. The CDR3 coding sequence is TGTGCCAGTAGTGCCAGGGGCACCAATCAGCCCCAGCATTTT.

This clonotype came up many times. J is TRBJ1-5 and V is TRBV20-1; a weak D match, TRBD1 (6 bases). Germline assignment: CDR1 DFQATT and CDR2 SNEGSKA (reference sequence). V lost 5 bases and J lost 10, with 18 bases in between. This CDR3 contains 13 residues. CDR3 in amino acids: CSAAQGSISPQHF. In DNA form, the CDR3 reads TGCAGTGCTGCGCAGGGGTCTATCAGCCCCCAGCATTTT.

This clonotype was observed at least ten times. The chain combines TRBV6-6 with TRBJ2-7; D perhaps matches TRBD2 (5 bases). Trimming pared 0 bases from V and 6 bases from J, leaving 18 bases between. Germline assignment: CDR1 MNHNY and CDR2 SVGAGI (reference sequence). The CDR3 is 16 amino acids. CDR3 nucleotides: TGTGCCAGCAGTTACTCCAAGGAGGTGGATAGGAGCGAGCAGTACTTC. It translates to CASSYSKEVDRSEQYF.

The V call is TRBV12-3 or TRBV12-4, the J call TRBJ1-4, with unresolved D. Trimming took 8 bases from V and 7 from J, leaving 11 bases between them. This CDR3 region has 12 residues. CDR3 sequence reads: CASAHFGEKLFF. CDR3 DNA sequence: TGTGCCAGCGCGCACTTTGGTGAAAAACTGTTTTTT.

In its sample, this clonotype was seen once. The chain uses TRBV5-1 and TRBJ2-5; either TRBD1 or TRBD2 may supply D (5 bases each). This CDR3 has 13 residues. Germline V gene lookup returns CDR1 SGHRS and CDR2 YFSETQ. The V gene lost 1 base and the J gene lost 11 bases, with 15 bases spanning the gap. The DNA of the CDR3 is TGCGCCAGCAGCTTGACCCAGCGAGGGGAGCAGTACTTC. Protein: CASSLTQRGEQYF.

Points on this clonotype: The junction departs from germline at one end; a sequencing error may be responsible. In nucleotides, the CDR3 is TGCGGCGTTGAAGCGCTCCGAGTCGGGGAGACCCAGTACTTC. This sequence encodes CGVEALRVGETQYF. The V gene is TRBV29-1, the J gene TRBJ2-7; D unresolved. The closer fit of TRBJ2-5 to the DNA end suggests the J call may be wrong. This CDR3 spans 14 amino acids. The germline V gene has CDR1 SQVTM and CDR2 ANQGSEA.

V gene TRBV7-2 combines with J gene TRBJ2-5; no reliable D call. Trimming pared 4 bases from V and 1 base from J, leaving 10 bases between. The CDR3 is 14 residues long. The germline V gene has CDR1 SGHTA and CDR2 FQGNSA. The CDR3 DNA follows: TGTGCCAGCAGCTACCGACTCCTCCAAGAGACCCAGTACTTC. It translates to CASSYRLLQETQYF.